The entry below gives a single T cell receptor beta chain sequence along with its context. As yet, its antigen is unknown. Libraries were prepared by immunoSEQ multiplex PCR; TCRdb keeps only in-frame clonotypes and omits some of them. Of approximately 190,000 clones listed, 85% to 95% are singletons. This CDR3 region has 16 residues. Germline CDR1 reads LNHDA; CDR2 reads SQIVND (reference sequence). V was trimmed by 6 bases and J by 3 bases, leaving 18 bases between them. These data come from a study of T cell responses to AZD1222 COVID-19 vaccine. The overall study: Second doses at about 4 or about 12 weeks were pooled. The study, taken as a whole, reports: Among those given AZD1222, only five or six were seropositive at baseline.

J is TRBJ1-5 and V is TRBV19, with a weak D call TRBD1 (6 bases). The TCR was taken from an adult in good health. This specimen consisted of peripheral blood, obtained on day 0 of AZD1222 vaccination. The DNA for the CDR3 is TGTGCCAGTAGCAGGGGCCGGTACGGAATCAATCAGCCCCAGCATTTT. This encodes CASSRGRYGINQPQHF.